The sequence of this T cell receptor beta chain was determined in a study of a mutant IDH1 vaccine in newly diagnosed glioma. A word on this clone: What it recognizes is unknown.

The method was immunoSEQ multiplex PCR; TCRdb's version includes in-frame clones alone and lacks a portion of them. The repertoire consists of roughly 54,000 clones, with approximately 80% occurring once and the leading ten covering approximately 4%. This CDR3 is 16 amino acids long. V shed 10 bases, J shed 2 bases, and the junction held 12 bases outside the gene matches. Germline-derived CDR1 and CDR2 are MNHEY and SMNVEV (reference sequence). Time point noted: week 35, safety follow-up. The study gave 300 ug of mutant IDH1 20-mer peptide per vaccine dose, with topical imiquimod. The TCR originated in a woman between 18 and 29 years old with glioma. V and J are TRBV27 and TRBJ2-1; TRBD2 matches 9 bases. This material consisted of PBMCs, taken from a glioma patient whose treatment included an IDH1 peptide vaccine. The CDR3 DNA reads as TGTGCCACCTCCTTGGGGGCGGGAGGGCCCTACAATGAGCAGTTCTTC. It specifies CATSLGAGGPYNEQFF.